Below are 25 T cell receptor beta chains sequenced from a single sample in a study of blood T cell repertoires in COVID-19. The protocol was immunoSEQ multiplex PCR, while the TCRdb copy is restricted to in-frame clones and leaves out a portion. The sample comprises tens of thousands of clones, 88% of which are singletons, and approximately 40% rests with the top ten. Input material: peripheral blood. The source is a woman aged 55-75 years with COVID-19, enrolled during active disease.

V usage is TRBV7-9 and J usage is TRBJ1-4; 8 bases line up with TRBD1. This CDR3 has 14 amino acids. The germline V gene has CDR1 SEHNR and CDR2 FQNEAQ (reference sequence). V trimming: 5 bases; J trimming: 6 bases; junction bases outside the gene matches: 5. The CDR3 protein is CASSPTGVYEKLFF. In DNA, the CDR3 is TGTGCCAGCAGCCCGACAGGGGTGTATGAAAAACTGTTTTTT.

The J gene is TRBJ2-3, the V gene TRBV3-1 (or the pseudogene TRBV3-2), with D tentatively TRBD1 (6 bases). Germline-derived CDR1 and CDR2 are LGHDT and YNNKEL (reference sequence). The V and J ends lost 4 bases and 2 bases respectively, with 10 bases between them. The CDR3 contains 14 residues. The CDR3 bases are TGTGCCAGCAGCCCTACAGGGATCACAGATACGCAGTATTTT. It yields the protein CASSPTGITDTQYF.

The CDR3 DNA sequence: TGTGCCAGCAGTCGCATACCACCGGGACTCCTAAAGGCCTCCTACAATGAGCAGTTCTTC. Translation gives CASSRIPPGLLKASYNEQFF. The chain uses TRBV6-2 or TRBV6-3 and TRBJ2-1, with D perhaps TRBD2 (6 bases). V lost 5 bases, J lost 0 bases, and 26 bases lay in between. The CDR3 is 20 residues long. The germline CDR1 and CDR2 sequences are MNHEY and SVGEGT.

The chain recombines TRBV7-2 with TRBJ2-5; 8 nucleotides agree with TRBD1. Trimming removed 7 bases from V and 5 bases from J; junction bases left unmatched: 6. Germline CDR1 reads SGHTA; CDR2 reads FQGNSA. This CDR3 is built from 13 residues. The CDR3 DNA is TGTGCCAGCAATAGGGACAGGAGGGAGACCCAGTACTTC. Translation gives CASNRDRRETQYF.

The chain uses TRBV7-2 and TRBJ1-6; D possibly corresponds to TRBD1 (5 bases). V was trimmed by 2 bases and J by 10 bases, leaving 12 bases between them. CDR1 is SGHTA, CDR2 FQGNSA, per germline. The CDR3 spans 14 residues. As DNA, the CDR3 is TGTGCCAGCAGCTTACAGGGCGACGGCTCACCCCTCCACTTT. Protein product: CASSLQGDGSPLHF. Full variable domain (outside the CDR3, taken from reference TRBV7-2 and TRBJ1-6): GAGVSQSPSNKVTEKGKDVELRCDPISGHTALYWYRQSLGQGLEFLIYFQGNSAPDKSGLPSDRFSAERTGGSVSTLTIQRTQQEDSAVYLCASSLQGDGSPLHFGNGTRLTVT.

The chain is built from TRBV19 and TRBJ2-3, with no clear D. The germline V gene encodes CDR1 LNHDA and CDR2 SQIVND (reference sequence). With 7 bases removed from V and 0 bases from J, the gap between germline ends came to 11 bases. This CDR3 comprises 14 residues. The DNA for the CDR3 is TGTGCCAGTAAGGTAGTGACTAGCACAGATACGCAGTATTTT. Translated: CASKVVTSTDTQYF.

V gene TRBV5-6 combines with J gene TRBJ1-1; TRBD1 might be the D (5 bases). This CDR3 spans 11 amino acids. Germline V CDR1 and CDR2: SGHDT, YYEEEE. Trimming removed 4 bases from V and 7 bases from J, with 8 bases in between. The CDR3 reads CASSADSEAFF. The CDR3 DNA follows: TGTGCCAGCAGCGCAGACAGTGAAGCTTTCTTT.

The rearrangement links TRBV2 to TRBJ2-7; 7 bases agree with TRBD1. In germline, CDR1 is SNHLY, CDR2 FYNNEI. The V segment lost 6 bases and the J segment 3 bases; nucleotides outside the gene matches: 8. The length of the CDR3 is 14 residues. CDR3 in DNA: TGTGCCAGCAGGCTGACAGGGAGCGACTACGAGCAGTACTTC. This codes for CASRLTGSDYEQYF.

The chain joins TRBV6-2 or TRBV6-3 to TRBJ2-3; 12 nucleotides agree with TRBD2. Germline V gene sequence: CDR1 MNHEY, CDR2 SVGEGT. CDR3 length: 17 residues. V lost 5 bases to trimming and J lost 2 bases; unmatched junction nucleotides: 8. The CDR3: CASSPRLAGVLTDTQYF. DNA of the CDR3: TGTGCCAGCAGTCCCCGACTAGCGGGAGTACTCACAGATACGCAGTATTTT.

The CDR3: CASSVAGGRLTRAKNIQYF. The CDR3, as DNA: TGTGCCAGCAGTGTAGCGGGGGGGCGATTAACGAGGGCCAAAAACATTCAGTACTTC. The chain carries TRBV2 and TRBJ2-4; 11 bases map to TRBD2. V trimming: 4 bases; J trimming: 1 base; junction bases outside the gene matches: 12. CDR1 and CDR2 from the germline V gene are SNHLY and FYNNEI. The CDR3 covers 19 residues.

The V gene is TRBV5-1, the J gene TRBJ1-1; tentative D call: TRBD1 (5 bases). The ends were cut back, 5 bases at V and 4 bases at J, with 24 bases in the middle. This CDR3 region has 17 residues. The V gene's germline CDR1 is SGHRS and CDR2 YFSETQ. The CDR3 region has the DNA TGCGCCAGCAGTTTTCGGGACGGGGGACGAGATGGCACTGAAGCTTTCTTT. Protein product: CASSFRDGGRDGTEAFF.

The CDR3 protein is CASSFARGNQPQHF. DNA for the CDR3: TGTGCCAGCAGTTTCGCCAGGGGTAATCAGCCCCAGCATTTT. V usage is TRBV27 and J usage is TRBJ1-5; D is possibly TRBD1 (6 bases). This CDR3 region has 14 residues. The V gene's germline CDR1 is MNHEY and CDR2 SMNVEV (reference sequence). V lost 3 bases and J lost 4, with 10 bases in between.

The sample holds one count of this clone. The chain uses TRBV12-5 and TRBJ1-1, with D unclear. Germline assignment: CDR1 LGHNT and CDR2 FRNRAP. This CDR3 has 13 residues. V dropped 0 bases and J dropped 5 bases, with 7 bases sitting between them. The DNA for the CDR3 is TGTGCTAGTGGTTTGGTAACATGGACTGAAGCTTTCTTT. Protein: CASGLVTWTEAFF.

The chain carries TRBV11-2 and TRBJ2-2; TRBD2 might be the D (5 bases). The V end lost 1 base, the J end lost 1 base, and 10 bases lay between the germline ends. CDR1 and CDR2 from the germline V gene are SGHAT and FQNNGV. There are 16 residues in the CDR3. CDR3 loop: CASSLVPGWNTGELFF. DNA for the CDR3: TGTGCCAGCAGCTTAGTCCCGGGGTGGAACACCGGGGAGCTGTTTTTT.

This clone was observed a single time. The CDR3: CATSERGGYGYTF. CDR3 in DNA: TGTGCCACCAGTGAAAGAGGCGGCTATGGCTACACCTTC. The rearrangement joins TRBV24-1 to TRBJ1-2; D is uncertain. The CDR3 has 13 residues. The germline V gene encodes CDR1 KGHDR and CDR2 SFDVKD. Trimming removed 4 bases at V and 4 bases at J, with 9 bases between.

CDR3 nucleotide sequence: TGTGCCAGCAGCGTCCGTGGGGGGGACACTGAAGCTTTCTTT. It codes for CASSVRGGDTEAFF. V and J are TRBV9 and TRBJ1-1, with D perhaps matching TRBD1 (5 bases). The ends were cut back, 2 bases at V and 3 bases at J, with 11 bases in the middle. Germline V gene lookup returns CDR1 SGDLS and CDR2 YYNGEE. The CDR3 loop spans 14 amino acids.

This clone was observed a handful of times. The chain is built from TRBV3-1 (or the pseudogene TRBV3-2) and TRBJ2-7; 8 nucleotides match TRBD1. This CDR3 has 16 residues. Germline V gives CDR1 LGHDT, CDR2 YNNKEL (reference sequence). The trim removed 0 bases at V and 2 bases at J, leaving 6 bases unmatched. The CDR3 bases are TGTGCCAGCAGCCAAGAATGGACAGGGTTACCCTACGAGCAGTACTTC. Translated: CASSQEWTGLPYEQYF.

This clone was found once. J is TRBJ2-1 and V is TRBV7-9, with D perhaps TRBD2 (5 bases). V was cut by 2 bases and J by 0 bases, with 14 bases left in between. Germline loops: CDR1 SEHNR, CDR2 FQNEAQ (reference sequence). The CDR3 is made up of 17 amino acids. This CDR3 reads CASSLSRSGPSYNEQFF. As DNA, the CDR3 is TGTGCCAGCAGCTTAAGTCGGAGCGGACCCTCCTACAATGAGCAGTTCTTC. Drawing the rest from reference TRBV7-9 and TRBJ2-1, the complete variable domain is DTGVSQNPRHKITKRGQNVTFRCDPISEHNRLYWYRQTLGQGPEFLTYFQNEAQLEKSRLLSDRFSAERPKGSFSTLEIQRTEQGDSAMYLCASSLSRSGPSYNEQFFGPGTRLTVL.

This clone was recorded once. The V call is TRBV5-1, the J call TRBJ2-7; TRBD2 agrees at 9 bases. The CDR3 length is 14 residues. Germline V lookup: CDR1 SGHRS, CDR2 YFSETQ. Germline trimming cut 4 bases from V and 4 bases from J; bases unmatched to any gene: 6. CDR3 in DNA: TGCGCCAGCAGCACCGGGACTAGCCTTTACGAGCAGTACTTC. Protein: CASSTGTSLYEQYF.

This clone was counted only a few times. The genes are TRBV6-2 or TRBV6-3 and TRBJ1-1; unclear D gene. Deletions cut 5 bases from V and 4 bases from J, with 14 bases between. Germline-derived CDR1 and CDR2 are MNHEY and SVGEGT. CDR3 length: 14 residues. The CDR3 here is CASSHRERGTEAFF. As DNA, the CDR3 is TGTGCCAGCAGTCACCGGGAACGGGGCACTGAAGCTTTCTTT.

The chain combines TRBV10-3 with TRBJ2-7; D might be TRBD2 (5 bases). This CDR3 comprises 14 residues. CDR1 and CDR2 from the germline V gene are ENHRY and SYGVKD. Deletions cut 11 bases from V and 3 bases from J, with 20 bases between. The CDR3: CASPPGMLIYEQYF. The CDR3, as DNA: TGTGCCTCCCCTCCGGGGATGCTTATCTACGAGCAGTACTTC.

The chain joins TRBV10-2 to TRBJ2-1; 12 bases agree with TRBD2. This CDR3 contains 14 residues. The junction had 3 bases not matched to a gene; V was cut back by 5 bases and J by 7 bases. The germline V gene has CDR1 WSHSY and CDR2 SAAADI. The CDR3 protein is CASSLAGGQNEQFF. The CDR3 nucleotides are TGCGCCAGCAGTCTAGCGGGAGGGCAAAATGAGCAGTTCTTC.

The V and J genes are TRBV19 and TRBJ1-5; 9 positions match TRBD1. Looked up from germline, CDR1 is LNHDA and CDR2 is SQIVND (reference sequence). The CDR3 contains 15 residues. With V trimmed by 7 bases and J by 4 bases, 8 bases remained unmatched. CDR3 sequence (DNA): TGTGCCAGTATCCCCACAGGGGGCTCTAATCAGCCCCAGCATTTT. Protein product: CASIPTGGSNQPQHF.

This chain links TRBV2 with TRBJ2-7, with 15 bases matching TRBD2. This CDR3 has 15 residues. J gave up 2 bases and V 5 bases, and 1 base lay outside the gene matches. The germline CDR1 and CDR2 sequences are SNHLY and FYNNEI. The CDR3 sequence: CASSRTSGRAYEQYF. CDR3 DNA: TGTGCCAGCAGTAGGACTAGCGGGAGGGCCTACGAGCAGTACTTC.

The chain couples TRBV21-1 to TRBJ1-2; the table's TRBD1 call for D was not verified on the DNA. TRBV21-1 is a documented pseudogene. The CDR3 consists of 13 residues. The CDR3 bases are TGTGCCAGCAGCAAAGGGGGCGCGGACGGCTACACCTTC. Encoded protein: CASSKGGADGYTF.